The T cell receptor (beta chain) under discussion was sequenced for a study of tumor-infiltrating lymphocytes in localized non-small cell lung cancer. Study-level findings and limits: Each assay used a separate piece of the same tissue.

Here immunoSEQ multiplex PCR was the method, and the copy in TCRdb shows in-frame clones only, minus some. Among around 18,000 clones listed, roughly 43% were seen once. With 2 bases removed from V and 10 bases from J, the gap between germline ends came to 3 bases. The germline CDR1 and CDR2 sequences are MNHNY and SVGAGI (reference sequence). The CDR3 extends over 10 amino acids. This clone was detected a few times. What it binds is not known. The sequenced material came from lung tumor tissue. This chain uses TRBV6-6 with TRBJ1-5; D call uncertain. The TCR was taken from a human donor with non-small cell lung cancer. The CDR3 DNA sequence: TGTGCCAGCAGTTACGGTCCCCAGCATTTT. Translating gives CASSYGPQHF.